The 13 T cell receptor beta chains given below trace back to one sample, sequenced in a study of OX40 agonist ivuxolimab in advanced cancers. The repertoire was sequenced with immunoSEQ multiplex PCR; TCRdb's copy has only in-frame clones and lacks some. This sample has some 110,000 clones, with around nine tenths found just once. The specimen comprised CD4+ or CD8+ T cells sorted from blood, sampled in a trial of the OX40 agonist ivuxolimab. All receptors derive from an adult with an advanced solid tumor such as melanoma, head and neck, liver or kidney cancer.

The genes are TRBV5-1 and TRBJ2-2, with D possibly being TRBD1 or TRBD2 (5 bases each). From germline, CDR1 is SGHRS and CDR2 YFSETQ. V lost 4 bases to trimming and J lost 1 base, with 8 bases between them. CDR3 length: 14 residues. The CDR3 is CASSERGNTGELFF. CDR3 sequence (DNA): TGCGCCAGCAGCGAGAGGGGGAACACCGGGGAGCTGTTTTTT. The variable domain in full, with the rest retrieved from reference TRBV5-1 and TRBJ2-2, is KAGVTQTPRYLIKTRGQQVTLSCSPISGHRSVSWYQQTPGQGLQFLFEYFSETQRNKGNFPGRFSGRQFSNSRSEMNVSTLELGDSALYLCASSERGNTGELFFGEGSRLTVL.

The J gene is TRBJ2-3, the V gene TRBV6-6; the match to TRBD2 covers 12 bases. The V segment lost 7 bases and the J segment 5 bases; nucleotides outside the gene matches: 4. The CDR3 length is 14 residues. Germline CDR1 and CDR2: MNHNY and SVGAGI (reference sequence). CDR3 DNA sequence: TGTGCCAGCACCCTAGCGGGGGGGCGAGATACGCAGTATTTT. It encodes CASTLAGGRDTQYF.

The V call is TRBV29-1, the J call TRBJ2-3; D is ambiguous. CDR1 and CDR2 from the germline V gene are SQVTM and ANQGSEA. The CDR3 extends over 13 amino acids. The CDR3 bases are TGCAGTTCACTACAAGGTAGCACAGATACGCAGTATTTT. This sequence encodes CSSLQGSTDTQYF.

The genes are TRBV6-6 and TRBJ1-1; TRBD1 might be the D (6 bases). V was clipped by 0 bases and J by 7 bases, with 6 bases between them. This CDR3 contains 12 residues. Germline V lookup: CDR1 MNHNY, CDR2 SVGAGI (reference sequence). CDR3 sequence: CASSYSQGEAFF. The CDR3 DNA sequence: TGTGCCAGCAGTTACTCACAGGGTGAAGCTTTCTTT.

The chain couples TRBV7-2 to TRBJ2-1; 8 bases agree with TRBD1. In germline, CDR1 is SGHTA, CDR2 FQGNSA. Trimming took 4 bases from V and 5 from J; bases not matched to a gene: 7. The CDR3 consists of 15 residues. In DNA, the CDR3 is TGTGCCAGCAGCTCGTGGACAGGGAAGAACAATGAGCAGTTCTTC. Protein sequence: CASSSWTGKNNEQFF.

This chain joins TRBV10-1 and TRBJ1-1, with no clear D. Germline V gene lookup returns CDR1 WNHNN and CDR2 SYGVQD (reference sequence). Trimming shortened V by 2 bases and J by 5 bases, and 15 bases separated the two germline ends. This CDR3 comprises 15 residues. CDR3 in DNA: TGCGCCAGCAGTGAGGGGTCAGGATCGAGGACTGAAGCTTTCTTT. This encodes CASSEGSGSRTEAFF.

This clone was picked up a small number of times. The CDR3 region is CASSLTGRVANYGYTF. The CDR3 bases are TGTGCCAGCAGTTTAACCGGCAGGGTAGCTAACTATGGCTACACCTTC. This rearrangement joins TRBV28 to TRBJ1-2; possibly TRBD1 for D (5 bases). V was cut by 2 bases and J by 0 bases, with 13 bases left in between. The CDR3 is 16 amino acids. Germline V gives CDR1 MDHEN, CDR2 SYDVKM.

The chain is built from TRBV5-1 and TRBJ2-3; D could derive from TRBD1 or TRBD2 (5 bases each). The V end was cut by 3 bases, the J end by 6 bases, with 20 bases between. The CDR3 sequence is 16 residues long. Germline CDR1 reads SGHRS; CDR2 reads YFSETQ. The CDR3 reads CASSSTGTPGADTQYF. The CDR3 coding sequence is TGCGCCAGCAGCTCAACCGGGACCCCCGGGGCGGATACGCAGTATTTT.

Regarding this clone: Additional DNA sequences in this sample encode the identical CDR3. The chain carries TRBV28 and TRBJ1-5, with no clear D. V was cut by 2 bases and J by 6 bases, with 5 bases left in between. This CDR3 contains 12 residues. Germline CDR1 MDHEN, CDR2 SYDVKM. CDR3 coding DNA: TGTGCCAGCAGTTTACTTTCTCAGCCCCAGCATTTT. Translation gives CASSLLSQPQHF.

This rearrangement joins TRBV6-6 to TRBJ2-6; a possible D gene is TRBD1 (6 bases). Trimming pared 6 bases from V and 0 bases from J, leaving 9 bases between. Germline V gene data show CDR1 as MNHNY and CDR2 as SVGAGI (reference sequence). The CDR3 has 15 residues. Here the CDR3 DNA reads TGTGCCAGCAGAATGGACAGCTCTGGGGCCAACGTCCTGACTTTC. Translated: CASRMDSSGANVLTF.

The gene calls are TRBV4-1 and TRBJ1-4; the D is unclear. V lost 0 bases to trimming and J lost 0 bases, with 2 bases between them. The CDR3 is 14 residues long. Germline V gene lookup returns CDR1 MGHRA and CDR2 YSYEKL. CDR3: CASSQDPTNEKLFF. CDR3 bases: TGCGCCAGCAGCCAAGATCCAACTAATGAAAAACTGTTTTTT.

The genes are TRBV4-2 and TRBJ1-3; D gene ambiguous. The CDR3 covers 16 residues. Trimming took 0 bases from V and 2 from J, leaving 11 bases between them. Germline values: CDR1 LGHNA, CDR2 YNFKEQ. The CDR3: CASSQEVGSAGNTIYF. CDR3 DNA sequence: TGTGCCAGCAGCCAAGAAGTGGGGTCCGCTGGAAACACCATATATTTT.

V usage is TRBV21-1 and J usage is TRBJ1-6; the table assigns TRBD1, which was not confirmed against the DNA. TRBV21-1 is annotated as a pseudogene. The CDR3 is 15 residues long. CDR3 in amino acids: CASSYTGQNNSPLHF. CDR3 bases: TGTGCCAGCAGCTATACCGGACAGAATAATTCACCCCTCCACTTT.